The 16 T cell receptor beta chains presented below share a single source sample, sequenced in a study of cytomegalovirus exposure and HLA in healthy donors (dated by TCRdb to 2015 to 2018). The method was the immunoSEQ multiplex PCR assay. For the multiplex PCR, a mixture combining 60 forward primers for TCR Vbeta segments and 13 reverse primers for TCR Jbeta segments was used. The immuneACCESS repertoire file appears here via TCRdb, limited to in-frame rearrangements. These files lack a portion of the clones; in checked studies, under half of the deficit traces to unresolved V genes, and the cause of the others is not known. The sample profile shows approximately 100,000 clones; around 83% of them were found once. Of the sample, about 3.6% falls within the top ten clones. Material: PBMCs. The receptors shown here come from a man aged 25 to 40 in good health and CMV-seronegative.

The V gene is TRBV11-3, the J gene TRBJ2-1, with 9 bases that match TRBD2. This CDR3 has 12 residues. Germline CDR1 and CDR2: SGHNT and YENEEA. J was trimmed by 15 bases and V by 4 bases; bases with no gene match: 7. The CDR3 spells CASSSPGTSTFF. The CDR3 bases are TGTGCCAGCAGCTCACCCGGGACTAGCACGTTCTTC.

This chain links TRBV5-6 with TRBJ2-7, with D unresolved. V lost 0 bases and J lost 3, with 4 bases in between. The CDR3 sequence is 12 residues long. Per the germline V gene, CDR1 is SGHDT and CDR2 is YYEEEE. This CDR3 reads CASSLANYEQYF. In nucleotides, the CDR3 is TGTGCCAGCAGCTTGGCCAACTACGAGCAGTACTTC.

CDR3 DNA sequence: TGTGCCAGCAGACAGGGGAGCGGGGAGCTGTTTTTT. Encoded protein: CASRQGSGELFF. V and J are TRBV11-3 and TRBJ2-2; 7 positions match TRBD1. The CDR3 runs to 12 residues. Germline trimming cut 6 bases from V and 7 bases from J; bases unmatched to any gene: 2. Germline CDR1 SGHNT, CDR2 YENEEA.

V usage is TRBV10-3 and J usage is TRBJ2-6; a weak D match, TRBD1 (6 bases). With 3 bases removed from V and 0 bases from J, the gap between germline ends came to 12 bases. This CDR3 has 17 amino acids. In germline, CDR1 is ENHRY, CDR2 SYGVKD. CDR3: CAISDYRGSSGANVLTF. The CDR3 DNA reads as TGTGCCATCAGTGATTATAGGGGGTCCTCTGGGGCCAACGTCCTGACTTTC.

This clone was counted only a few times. CDR3 residues: CASSLRTVAGELFF. The CDR3, as DNA: TGTGCCAGCAGTCTCCGGACAGTGGCCGGGGAGCTGTTTTTT. The rearrangement joins TRBV27 to TRBJ2-2, with a possible D match to TRBD1 (6 bases). The CDR3 is made up of 14 amino acids. V gave up 5 bases and J gave up 6 bases, with 13 bases separating them. CDR1 is MNHEY and CDR2 is SMNVEV in the germline V gene (reference sequence).

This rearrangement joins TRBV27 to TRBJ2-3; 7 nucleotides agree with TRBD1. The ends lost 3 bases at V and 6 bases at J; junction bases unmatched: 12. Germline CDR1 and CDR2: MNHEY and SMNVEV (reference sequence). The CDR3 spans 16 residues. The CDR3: CASSFGGTARSDTQYF. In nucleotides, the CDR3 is TGTGCCAGCAGTTTTGGTGGGACAGCCCGATCGGATACGCAGTATTTT.

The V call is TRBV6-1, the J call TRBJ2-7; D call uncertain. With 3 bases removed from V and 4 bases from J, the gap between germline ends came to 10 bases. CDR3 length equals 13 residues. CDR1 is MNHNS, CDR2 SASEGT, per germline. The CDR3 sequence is CASSDGSAYEQYF. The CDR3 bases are TGTGCCAGCAGTGACGGGTCAGCTTACGAGCAGTACTTC.

CDR3 in DNA: TGTGCCAGCAGCTTCTCCAACTATGGCTACACCTTC. Amino acids: CASSFSNYGYTF. J is TRBJ1-2 and V is TRBV5-4; D gene ambiguous. Trimming removed 2 bases from V and 2 bases from J, with 4 bases in between. Per germline, CDR1 SGHNT and CDR2 YYREEE (reference sequence). The CDR3 consists of 12 residues. Supplemented by reference TRBV5-4 and TRBJ1-2, the full variable domain reads ETGVTQSPTHLIKTRGQQVTLRCSSQSGHNTVSWYQQALGQGPQFIFQYYREEENGRGNFPPRFSGLQFPNYSSELNVNALELDDSALYLCASSFSNYGYTFGSGTRLTVV.

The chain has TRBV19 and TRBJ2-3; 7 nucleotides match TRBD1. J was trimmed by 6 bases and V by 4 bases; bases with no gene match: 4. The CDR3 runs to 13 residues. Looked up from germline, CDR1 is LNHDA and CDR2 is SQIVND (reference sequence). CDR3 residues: CASSTRDSDTQYF. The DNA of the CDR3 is TGTGCCAGTAGTACCCGGGACAGTGATACGCAGTATTTT.

CDR3 DNA: TGTGCCAGCAGATGGGACAGGGTAGAGTCTGGCACCGGGGAGCTGTTTTTT. Translated, it gives CASRWDRVESGTGELFF. J is TRBJ2-2 and V is TRBV28; 9 bases fit TRBD1. The CDR3 totals 17 residues. V was clipped by 6 bases and J by 4 bases; unmatched bases: 12. Germline-derived CDR1 and CDR2 are MDHEN and SYDVKM. Full variable domain (outside the CDR3, taken from reference TRBV28 and TRBJ2-2): DVKVTQSSRYLVKRTGEKVFLECVQDMDHENMFWYRQDPGLGLRLIYFSYDVKMKEKGDIPEGYSVSREKKERFSLILESASTNQTSMYLCASRWDRVESGTGELFFGEGSRLTVL.

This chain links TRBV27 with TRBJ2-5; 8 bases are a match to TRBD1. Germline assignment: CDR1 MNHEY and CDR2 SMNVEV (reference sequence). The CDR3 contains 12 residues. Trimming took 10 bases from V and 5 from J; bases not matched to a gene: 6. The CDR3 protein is CATRTGRETQYF. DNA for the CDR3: TGTGCCACCAGGACAGGGAGGGAGACCCAGTACTTC.

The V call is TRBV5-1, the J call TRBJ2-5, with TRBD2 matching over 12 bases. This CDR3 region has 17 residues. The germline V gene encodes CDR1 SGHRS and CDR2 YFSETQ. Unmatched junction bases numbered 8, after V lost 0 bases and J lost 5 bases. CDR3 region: CASSLAQTSGGGETQYF. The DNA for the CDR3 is TGCGCCAGCAGCTTGGCCCAGACTAGCGGGGGAGGGGAGACCCAGTACTTC.

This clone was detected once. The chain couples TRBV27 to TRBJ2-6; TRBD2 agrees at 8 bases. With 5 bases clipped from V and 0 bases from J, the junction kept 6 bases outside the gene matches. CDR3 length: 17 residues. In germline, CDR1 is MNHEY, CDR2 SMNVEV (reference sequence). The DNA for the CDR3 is TGTGCCAGCAGTGCACTAGCGGCTAGCTCTGGGGCCAACGTCCTGACTTTC. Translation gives CASSALAASSGANVLTF.

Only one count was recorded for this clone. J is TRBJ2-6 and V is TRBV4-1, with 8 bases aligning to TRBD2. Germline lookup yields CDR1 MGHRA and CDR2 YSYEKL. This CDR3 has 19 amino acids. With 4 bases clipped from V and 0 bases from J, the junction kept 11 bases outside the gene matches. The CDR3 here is CASSRPGREVPSGANVLTF. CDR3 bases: TGCGCCAGCAGCCGCCCCGGGAGGGAGGTACCCTCTGGGGCCAACGTCCTGACTTTC.

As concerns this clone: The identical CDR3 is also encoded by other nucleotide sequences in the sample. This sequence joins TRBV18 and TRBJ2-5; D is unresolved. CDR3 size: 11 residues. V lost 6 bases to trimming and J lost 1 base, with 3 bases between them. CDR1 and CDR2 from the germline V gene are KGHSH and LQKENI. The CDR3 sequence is CASSLQETQYF. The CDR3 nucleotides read TGTGCCAGCTCTCTCCAAGAGACCCAGTACTTC.

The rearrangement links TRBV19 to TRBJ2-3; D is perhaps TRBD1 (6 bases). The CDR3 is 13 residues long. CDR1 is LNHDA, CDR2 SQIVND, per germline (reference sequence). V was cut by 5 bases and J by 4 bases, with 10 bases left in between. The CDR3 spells CASSVTGPDTQYF. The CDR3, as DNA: TGTGCCAGTAGTGTTACAGGGCCAGATACGCAGTATTTT.